The 5 T cell receptor beta chains below all came from one sample that was sequenced in a study of PD-1 blockade in classical Hodgkin lymphoma. As to time point: newly diagnosed, previously untreated cHL patient sample. After thawing, PBMCs were subjected to magnetic negative selection to isolate CD8+ T cells. Using immunoSEQ multiplex PCR, the repertoire was profiled, and TCRdb retains in-frame clones only, with some absent. The profile covers roughly 3,200 clones, with approximately 66% appearing a single time and 21% taken by the ten largest. The sequenced material came from CD8+ T cells from blood. These receptor sequences come from a human donor with classical Hodgkin lymphoma.

This clone has only one observation. The chain is built from TRBV27 and TRBJ2-1; 8 nucleotides align to TRBD2. The CDR3 sequence is 15 residues long. Losses at the gene ends were 6 bases for V and 2 bases for J; bases not matched to a gene: 6. Germline values: CDR1 MNHEY, CDR2 SMNVEV (reference sequence). This CDR3 is CASSLDGGAYNEQFF. The CDR3 bases are TGTGCCAGCAGCCTCGACGGGGGGGCCTACAATGAGCAGTTCTTC.

The J gene is TRBJ2-7, the V gene TRBV6-5; D might be TRBD1 or TRBD2, each matching 5 bases. CDR1 and CDR2 (germline): MNHEY, SVGAGI. V was trimmed by 0 bases and J by 6 bases, leaving 12 bases between them. The CDR3 sequence is 14 residues long. CDR3 sequence (DNA): TGTGCCAGCAGTTACTCTGGGGACCTGGGCGAGCAGTACTTC. Its protein product is CASSYSGDLGEQYF.

The chain couples TRBV28 to TRBJ2-7; 7 nucleotides match TRBD2. This CDR3 region has 13 residues. The junction had 3 bases not matched to a gene; V was cut back by 4 bases and J by 3 bases. Germline V gene sequence: CDR1 MDHEN, CDR2 SYDVKM. CDR3 bases: TGTGCCAGCAGTTCCCGGGACTACTACGAGCAGTACTTC. This encodes CASSSRDYYEQYF.

The rearrangement links TRBV4-2 to TRBJ2-7; 14 nucleotides line up with TRBD2. The CDR3 totals 16 residues. CDR1 LGHNA and CDR2 YNFKEQ come from the germline V gene. V lost 4 bases, J lost 5 bases, and 7 bases stayed unmatched. CDR3 sequence (DNA): TGTGCCAGCAGCCCAGAGGGGACTAGCGGGAGAAACGAGCAGTACTTC. Its protein is CASSPEGTSGRNEQYF.

V is TRBV25-1 and J is TRBJ2-7; D assignment may be TRBD1 or TRBD2 (5 bases each). Trimming took off 7 bases at V and 5 bases at J, with 9 bases between the two ends. This CDR3 has 11 amino acids. Germline CDR1 is MGHDK and CDR2 is SYGVNS. The CDR3 DNA follows: TGTGCCAGCACTGGGACCCACGAGCAGTACTTC. The encoded protein is CASTGTHEQYF.